This entry concerns a single TCR beta chain. This record comes from a study of blood T cell repertoires in COVID-19. Study summary: The United States, Italy and Spain were the sources of the acute and convalescent COVID-19 samples.

Recovered Cohort 3 donors showed two negative PCRs, clearance, or symptom resolution. Original data processing: The assay estimated nucleated cells by amplifying reference gene primers. Here immunoSEQ multiplex PCR was the method, and the copy in TCRdb shows in-frame clones only, minus some. V and J calls and clone size are those listed in that table; D and trimming were worked out from the DNA. The sample contains fewer than 300,000 clones, around 89% of which appear only once. The CDR3 extends over 15 amino acids. The V end lost 0 bases, the J end lost 3 bases, and 10 bases lay between the germline ends. Germline CDR1 reads SGHKS; CDR2 reads YYEKEE (reference sequence).

The sequencing input was PBMCs or T cells enriched from blood (not recorded which). The source is a man between 35 and 55 years old who had recovered from COVID-19. The chain recombines TRBV5-5 with TRBJ2-1, with D tentatively TRBD1 (6 bases). CDR3 bases: TGTGCCAGCAGCTTGGCAGGGGCGTACTACAATGAGCAGTTCTTC. Encoded protein: CASSLAGAYYNEQFF.